The 11 T cell receptor beta chains reported below all come from one sample, sequenced in a study of T cell repertoires in cytomegalovirus infection. MiXCR, applied by TCRdb to the reads, yields one record per CDR3 protein. The top ten clones hold more than 10% of a sample with fewer than 350,000 distinct CDR3 sequences, about a sixth of them seen once. The sample was PBMCs. Receptors were obtained from a human donor in good health (CMV status not recorded). Some clones in this sample may be carry-over from other donors' samples.

J is TRBJ2-4 and V is TRBV12-3 or TRBV12-4, with 8 bases matching TRBD2. The CDR3 spans 17 residues. After removal of 5 bases from V and 1 base from J, the junction contained 10 bases not matched to a gene. DNA of the CDR3: TGTGCCAGCAGTCCCCGGGGGGGGGCGTGGGCCAAAAACATTCAGTACTTC. Protein product: CASSPRGGAWAKNIQYF.

There are a few counts of this clonotype. This chain links TRBV7-9 with TRBJ2-1; D call uncertain. Trimming shortened V by 5 bases and J by 1 base, and 18 bases separated the two germline ends. The CDR3 totals 17 residues. CDR1 is SEHNR and CDR2 is FQNEAQ in the germline V gene (reference sequence). Written as DNA, the CDR3 is TGTGCCAGCAGCGGCGACGGATCTATTGGGTCCTACAATGAGCAGTTCTTC. Translating gives CASSGDGSIGSYNEQFF.

This clonotype showed up just a few times. The chain links TRBV20-1 to TRBJ2-6; 7 bases line up with TRBD1. Germline V gene data show CDR1 as DFQATT and CDR2 as SNEGSKA (reference sequence). This CDR3 contains 14 residues. After removal of 6 bases from V and 2 bases from J, the junction contained 4 bases not matched to a gene. The chain's CDR3 is CSAHDRAGANVLTF. The DNA for the CDR3 is TGCAGTGCGCACGACAGGGCTGGGGCCAACGTCCTGACTTTC.

In this sample, this clonotype turned up a few times. The V gene is TRBV6-2 or TRBV6-3, the J gene TRBJ2-7; 8 nucleotides match TRBD2. V shed 6 bases and J 0 bases; nucleotides not matched to a gene: 7. Germline values: CDR1 MNHEY, CDR2 SVGEGT. This CDR3 is built from 15 residues. The chain's CDR3 is CASRRGALISYEQYF. CDR3 bases: TGTGCCAGCAGGCGGGGGGCACTTATCTCCTACGAGCAGTACTTC.

This clonotype was recorded at least ten times. The V gene is TRBV11-2, the J gene TRBJ2-3; D remains ambiguous. CDR3 length: 11 amino acids. The germline CDR1 and CDR2 sequences are SGHAT and FQNNGV. V was shortened by 4 bases and J by 5 bases, with 4 bases between the two germline ends. The CDR3 sequence: CASSWGDTQYF. CDR3 bases: TGTGCCAGCAGCTGGGGAGATACGCAGTATTTT. Looking up the rest from reference TRBV11-2 and TRBJ2-3 gives the full variable domain: EAGVAQSPRYKIIEKRQSVAFWCNPISGHATLYWYQQILGQGPKLLIQFQNNGVVDDSQLPKDRFSAERLKGVDSTLKIQPAKLEDSAVYLCASSWGDTQYFGPGTRLTVL.

This clonotype was recorded a few times. The chain combines TRBV2 with TRBJ1-5; D is ambiguous. Germline V gene data show CDR1 as SNHLY and CDR2 as FYNNEI. CDR3 length: 14 amino acids. Deletions cut 0 bases from V and 4 bases from J, with 7 bases between. The CDR3: CASSEANRNQPQHF. The CDR3 DNA sequence: TGTGCCAGCAGTGAAGCGAACCGTAATCAGCCCCAGCATTTT.

Ten or more counts support this clonotype. V usage is TRBV7-2 and J usage is TRBJ2-3; TRBD2 matches at 8 bases. Germline V gene lookup returns CDR1 SGHTA and CDR2 FQGNSA. With 2 bases clipped from V and 0 bases from J, the junction kept 10 bases outside the gene matches. The CDR3 totals 18 residues. The CDR3 sequence is CASSLFGLASGSTDTQYF. CDR3 nucleotide sequence: TGTGCCAGCAGCTTATTCGGGCTTGCTAGCGGGAGCACAGATACGCAGTATTTT. The variable domain in full, completed from reference TRBV7-2 and TRBJ2-3, reads GAGVSQSPSNKVTEKGKDVELRCDPISGHTALYWYRQSLGQGLEFLIYFQGNSAPDKSGLPSDRFSAERTGGSVSTLTIQRTQQEDSAVYLCASSLFGLASGSTDTQYFGPGTRLTVL.

The chain carries TRBV5-5 and TRBJ2-1; D may be TRBD1 (6 bases). Between the trimmed V and J ends, which lost 4 bases and 10 bases, there was a span of 15 bases. From germline, CDR1 is SGHKS and CDR2 YYEKEE (reference sequence). CDR3 length: 13 amino acids. The CDR3: CASSPRWTDEQFF. In DNA form, the CDR3 reads TGTGCCAGCAGCCCGCGATGGACAGACGAGCAGTTCTTC.

This clonotype was seen more than once but under ten times. CDR3 residues: CASSQGGAGRGGAETQYF. The DNA of the CDR3 is TGTGCCAGCAGCCAAGGAGGGGCGGGGCGAGGAGGGGCGGAGACCCAGTACTTC. The chain carries TRBV4-2 and TRBJ2-5, with a weak D call TRBD2 (6 bases). The ends were cut back, 1 base at V and 5 bases at J, with 23 bases in the middle. Per germline, CDR1 LGHNA and CDR2 YNFKEQ. The CDR3 loop spans 18 amino acids.

The chain combines TRBV5-6 with TRBJ1-1; 7 nucleotides agree with TRBD1. The germline V gene encodes CDR1 SGHDT and CDR2 YYEEEE. This CDR3 is built from 15 residues. Germline trimming cut 4 bases from V and 5 bases from J; bases unmatched to any gene: 11. In DNA form, the CDR3 reads TGTGCCAGCAGCCCCAAAGACAGGGTACGGACTGAAGCTTTCTTT. Encoded protein: CASSPKDRVRTEAFF. Variable domain in full (rest from reference TRBV5-6 and TRBJ1-1): DAGVTQSPTHLIKTRGQQVTLRCSPKSGHDTVSWYQQALGQGPQFIFQYYEEEERQRGNFPDRFSGHQFPNYSSELNVNALLLGDSALYLCASSPKDRVRTEAFFGQGTRLTVV.

This clonotype was counted many times. The V and J genes are TRBV12-3 or TRBV12-4 and TRBJ2-3; possible D gene TRBD2, 5 bases. V gave up 3 bases and J gave up 9 bases, with 7 bases separating them. This CDR3 contains 11 residues. CDR3 nucleotides: TGTGCCAGCAGTTTCGGGGTAACGCAGTATTTT. The encoded protein is CASSFGVTQYF.